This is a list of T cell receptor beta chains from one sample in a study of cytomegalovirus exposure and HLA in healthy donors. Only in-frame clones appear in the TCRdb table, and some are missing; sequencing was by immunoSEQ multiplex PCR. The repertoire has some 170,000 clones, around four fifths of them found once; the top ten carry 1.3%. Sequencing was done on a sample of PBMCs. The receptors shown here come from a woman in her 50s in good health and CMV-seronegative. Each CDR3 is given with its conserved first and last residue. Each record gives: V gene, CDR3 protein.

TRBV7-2 CASSLGVAGSSADTQYF
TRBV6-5 CASKLDRVYNQPQHF
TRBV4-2 CASSRSSSGNSYEQYF
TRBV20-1 CSSNRENQLHF
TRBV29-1 CSPRVGGYNEQFF
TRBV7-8 CASSTHEVSYEQYF
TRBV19 CASSIEGGEGNTGELFF
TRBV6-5 CASSYGGPEYNEQFF
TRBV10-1 CASSSPRASSYNEQFF
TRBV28 CASSSSALAGDESSTDTQYF
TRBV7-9 CASSLSPTSGGSTDTQYF
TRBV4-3 CASSQDLGQVNTEAFF
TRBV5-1 CASSYGTSVTGELFF
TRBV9 CASSVGPNTEAFF
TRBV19 CASRSPWGVNTEAFF
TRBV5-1 CASSLTGNSNQPQHF
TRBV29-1 CSVEGLTMNTEAFF
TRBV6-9 CASSFIVVDTQYF
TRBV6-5 CASSFDRAPYNEQFF
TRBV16 CASSFTTDSRYGYTF
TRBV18 CASSPDRDTEAFF
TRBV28 CASSLTRGQGSYEQYF
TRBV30 CAWASRDRDGPTNEKLFF
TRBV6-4 CASSDSNEADTQYF
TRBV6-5 CASSPRDTQPQHF
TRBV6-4 CASSDGSSGENIQYF
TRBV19 CASNPGLAEEQFF
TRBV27 CASSIPGTGTYNEQFF